These 9 T cell receptor beta chains came from one sample sequenced in a study of shared clonotypes between healthy human individuals. Measured with immunoSEQ multiplex PCR; TCRdb has only the in-frame clones, and not every one. This table has 850,000 to 1,200,000 clones, roughly 70% appearing once. The material sequenced was memory CD4+ T cells sorted from blood. Stated subset: CD45RA-negative fraction. These receptors originate from a man aged 18-30 years in good health.

This chain uses TRBV29-1 with TRBJ2-1; TRBD2 agrees at 11 bases. Germline V lookup: CDR1 SQVTM, CDR2 ANQGSEA. Trimming cost V 6 bases and J 8 bases; bases outside gene matches: 12. The CDR3 sequence is 15 residues long. CDR3 in amino acids: CSVPPSGRSGYEQFF. CDR3 nucleotides: TGCAGCGTCCCCCCTAGCGGGAGGTCCGGCTATGAGCAGTTCTTC.

The rearrangement joins TRBV30 to TRBJ1-4; 7 nucleotides match TRBD1. Germline trimming cut 8 bases from V and 8 bases from J; bases unmatched to any gene: 11. Germline V gives CDR1 GTSNPN, CDR2 SVGIG (reference sequence). CDR3 length equals 13 residues. CDR3 sequence reads: CALGRGRREKLFF. Written as DNA, the CDR3 is TGTGCCCTAGGGAGGGGGCGCCGGGAAAAACTGTTTTTT. The whole variable domain, filled in from reference TRBV30 and TRBJ1-4, reads SQTIHQWPATLVQPVGSPLSLECTVEGTSNPNLYWYRQAAGRGLQLLFYSVGIGQISSEVPQNLSASRPQDRQFILSSKKLLLSDSGFYLCALGRGRREKLFFGSGTQLSVL.

The chain is built from TRBV9 and TRBJ2-7, with D uncertain. The germline gives CDR1 SGDLS, CDR2 YYNGEE. This CDR3 contains 11 residues. V was cut by 0 bases and J by 7 bases, with 5 bases left in between. CDR3 protein: CASSVEGEQYF. As DNA, the CDR3 is TGTGCCAGCAGCGTAGAAGGGGAGCAGTACTTC.

Remarks on this clone: Relative to the germline gene, one junction end is altered; a read error may explain this. The rearrangement uses TRBV7-7 and TRBJ2-1; 14 bases align to TRBD2. This CDR3 is built from 16 residues. CDR1 SSHAT and CDR2 FNYEAQ come from the germline V gene (reference sequence). Here the CDR3 DNA reads TGTGCTAGCAGCTTAGGGACTAGCGGGGGAATTAATGAGCAGTTCTTC. Translated, it gives CASSLGTSGGINEQFF.

J is TRBJ2-7 and V is TRBV4-3; D is undetermined. Germline V gives CDR1 LGHNA, CDR2 YSLEER. The CDR3 is made up of 15 amino acids. The V gene lost 0 bases and the J gene lost 6 bases, with 15 bases spanning the gap. DNA of the CDR3: TGCGCCAGCAGCCAAGATTTCGAAGGGAAGGGCGAGCAGTACTTC. Translation gives CASSQDFEGKGEQYF.

V and J are TRBV7-9 and TRBJ1-1; 10 bases agree with TRBD1. Trimming took 1 base from V and 6 from J; bases not matched to a gene: 5. Germline loops: CDR1 SEHNR, CDR2 FQNEAQ (reference sequence). The CDR3 is 15 residues long. CDR3 region: CASSLEDRGTAEAFF. For the CDR3, the DNA is TGTGCCAGCAGCTTAGAGGACAGGGGGACTGCTGAAGCTTTCTTT.

The V call is TRBV6-5, the J call TRBJ1-2; 12 nucleotides line up with TRBD1. From germline, CDR1 is MNHEY and CDR2 SVGAGI. Trimming cost V 6 bases and J 2 bases; bases outside gene matches: 1. The CDR3 runs 14 residues. The CDR3 is CASRGTGGNYGYTF. The DNA for the CDR3 is TGTGCCAGCAGGGGGACAGGGGGCAACTATGGCTACACCTTC.

The chain is built from TRBV27 and TRBJ2-3, with TRBD2 matching 9 bases. The CDR3 has 16 residues. Germline CDR1 reads MNHEY; CDR2 reads SMNVEV (reference sequence). J gave up 1 base and V 3 bases, and 5 bases lay outside the gene matches. CDR3 DNA sequence: TGTGCCAGCAGTTTTGGACTAGCGTGGGGCACAGATACGCAGTATTTT. Protein: CASSFGLAWGTDTQYF.

The chain recombines TRBV19 with TRBJ2-7; 8 bases line up with TRBD2. Germline assignment: CDR1 LNHDA and CDR2 SQIVND (reference sequence). The CDR3 contains 15 residues. V was pared by 2 bases and J by 6 bases, with 9 bases of the junction left unmatched. The CDR3 bases are TGTGCCAGTAGTATAAATTCAGCGGGAGCTGGCGAGCAGTACTTC. Protein sequence: CASSINSAGAGEQYF.